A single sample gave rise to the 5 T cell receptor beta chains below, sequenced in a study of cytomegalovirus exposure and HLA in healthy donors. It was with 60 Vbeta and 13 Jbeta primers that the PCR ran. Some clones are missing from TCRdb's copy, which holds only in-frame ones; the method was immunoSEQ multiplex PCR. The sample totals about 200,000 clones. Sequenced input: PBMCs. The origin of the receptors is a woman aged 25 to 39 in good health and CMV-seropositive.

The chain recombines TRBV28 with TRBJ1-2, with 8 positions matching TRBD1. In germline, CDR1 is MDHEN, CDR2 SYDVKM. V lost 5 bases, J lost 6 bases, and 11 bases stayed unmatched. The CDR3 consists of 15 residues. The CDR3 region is CASSGFGQGVHGYTF. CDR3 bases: TGTGCCAGCAGTGGGTTCGGACAGGGTGTTCATGGCTACACCTTC.

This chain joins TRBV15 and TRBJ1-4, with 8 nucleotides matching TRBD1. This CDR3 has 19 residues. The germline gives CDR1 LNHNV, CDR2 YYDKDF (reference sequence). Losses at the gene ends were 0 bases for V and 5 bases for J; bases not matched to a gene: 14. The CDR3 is CATSRDYSGVDRGNEKLFF. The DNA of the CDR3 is TGTGCCACCAGCAGAGATTATAGTGGGGTTGACAGGGGAAATGAAAAACTGTTTTTT.

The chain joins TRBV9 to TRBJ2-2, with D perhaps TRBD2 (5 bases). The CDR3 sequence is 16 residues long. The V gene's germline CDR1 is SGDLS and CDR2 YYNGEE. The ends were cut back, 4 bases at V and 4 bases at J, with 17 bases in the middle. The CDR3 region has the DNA TGTGCCAGCAGCCCGAGGGTTTCCTCGGGCACCGGGGAGCTGTTTTTT. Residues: CASSPRVSSGTGELFF.

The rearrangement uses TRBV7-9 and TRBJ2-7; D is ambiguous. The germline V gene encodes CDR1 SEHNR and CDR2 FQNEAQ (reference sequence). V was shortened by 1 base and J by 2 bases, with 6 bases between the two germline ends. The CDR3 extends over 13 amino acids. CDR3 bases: TGTGCCAGCAGCTTAGATAACACCTACGAGCAGTACTTC. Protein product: CASSLDNTYEQYF.

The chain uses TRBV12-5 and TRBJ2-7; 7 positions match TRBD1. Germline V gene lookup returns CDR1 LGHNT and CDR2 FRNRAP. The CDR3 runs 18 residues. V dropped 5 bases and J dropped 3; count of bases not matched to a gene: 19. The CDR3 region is CASGTYKKGAGMYYEQYF. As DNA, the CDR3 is TGTGCTAGTGGTACTTATAAAAAGGGGGCAGGGATGTACTACGAGCAGTACTTC.